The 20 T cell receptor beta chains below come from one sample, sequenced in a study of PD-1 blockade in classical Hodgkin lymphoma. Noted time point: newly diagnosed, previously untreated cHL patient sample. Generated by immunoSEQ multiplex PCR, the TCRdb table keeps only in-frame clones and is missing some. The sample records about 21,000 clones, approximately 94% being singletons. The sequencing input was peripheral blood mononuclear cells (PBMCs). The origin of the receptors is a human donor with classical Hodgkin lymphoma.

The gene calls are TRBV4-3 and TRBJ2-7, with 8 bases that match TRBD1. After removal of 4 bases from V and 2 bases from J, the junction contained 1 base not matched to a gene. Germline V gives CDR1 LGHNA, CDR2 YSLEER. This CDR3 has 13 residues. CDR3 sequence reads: CASSRDRTYEQYF. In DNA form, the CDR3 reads TGCGCCAGCAGCCGGGACAGGACCTACGAGCAGTACTTC.

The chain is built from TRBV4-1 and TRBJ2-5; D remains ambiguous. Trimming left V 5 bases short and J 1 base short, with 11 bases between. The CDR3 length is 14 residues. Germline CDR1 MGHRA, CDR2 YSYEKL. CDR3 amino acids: CASSFRHIQETQYF. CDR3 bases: TGCGCCAGCAGCTTCAGACATATCCAAGAGACCCAGTACTTC.

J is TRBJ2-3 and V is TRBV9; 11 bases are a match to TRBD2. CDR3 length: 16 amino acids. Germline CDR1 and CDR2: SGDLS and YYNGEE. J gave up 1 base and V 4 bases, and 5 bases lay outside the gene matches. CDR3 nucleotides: TGTGCCAGCAGCTCCCGACTAGCGGGACGCACAGATACGCAGTATTTT. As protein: CASSSRLAGRTDTQYF. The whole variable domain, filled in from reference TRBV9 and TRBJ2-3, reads DSGVTQTPKHLITATGQRVTLRCSPRSGDLSVYWYQQSLDQGLQFLIQYYNGEERAKGNILERFSAQQFPDLHSELNLSSLELGDSALYFCASSSRLAGRTDTQYFGPGTRLTVL.

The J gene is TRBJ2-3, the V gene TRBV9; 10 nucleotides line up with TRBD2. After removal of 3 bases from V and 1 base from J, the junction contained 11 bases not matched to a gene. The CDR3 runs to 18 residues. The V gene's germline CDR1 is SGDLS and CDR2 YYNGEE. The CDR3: CASSAPPGLATGTDTQYF. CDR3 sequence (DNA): TGTGCCAGCAGCGCGCCTCCGGGACTAGCGACCGGCACAGATACGCAGTATTTT.

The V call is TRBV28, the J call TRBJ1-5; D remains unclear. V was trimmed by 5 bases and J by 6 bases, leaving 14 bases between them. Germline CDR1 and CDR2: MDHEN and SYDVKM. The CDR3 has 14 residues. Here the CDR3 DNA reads TGTGCCAGCAGTCTAGACATTGGCGGTCAGCCCCAGCATTTT. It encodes CASSLDIGGQPQHF.

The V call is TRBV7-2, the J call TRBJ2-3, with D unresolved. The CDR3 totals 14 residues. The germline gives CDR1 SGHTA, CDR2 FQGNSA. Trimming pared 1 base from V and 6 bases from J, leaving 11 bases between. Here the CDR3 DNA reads TGTGCCAGCAGCTTAGGTGGGGAATCGGATACGCAGTATTTT. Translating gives CASSLGGESDTQYF. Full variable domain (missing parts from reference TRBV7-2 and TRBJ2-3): GAGVSQSPSNKVTEKGKDVELRCDPISGHTALYWYRQSLGQGLEFLIYFQGNSAPDKSGLPSDRFSAERTGGSVSTLTIQRTQQEDSAVYLCASSLGGESDTQYFGPGTRLTVL.

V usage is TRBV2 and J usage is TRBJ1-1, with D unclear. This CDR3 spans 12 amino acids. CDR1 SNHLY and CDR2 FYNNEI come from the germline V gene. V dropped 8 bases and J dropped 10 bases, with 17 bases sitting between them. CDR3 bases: TGTGCCAGCGGGTTATCGGACCGCTTAGCTTTCTTT. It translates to CASGLSDRLAFF.

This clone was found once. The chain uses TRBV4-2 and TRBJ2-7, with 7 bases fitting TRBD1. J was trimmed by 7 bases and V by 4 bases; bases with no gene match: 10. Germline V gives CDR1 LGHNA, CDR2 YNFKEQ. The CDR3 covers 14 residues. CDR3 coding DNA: TGTGCCAGCAGCCGTCCCGGGACAGCCGGAGAGCAGTACTTC. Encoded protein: CASSRPGTAGEQYF.

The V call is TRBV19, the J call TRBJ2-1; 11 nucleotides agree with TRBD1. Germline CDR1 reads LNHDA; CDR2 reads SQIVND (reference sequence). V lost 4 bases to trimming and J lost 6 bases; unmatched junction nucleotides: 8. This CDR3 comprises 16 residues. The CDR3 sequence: CASSKRTGGGSNEQFF. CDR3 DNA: TGTGCCAGTAGTAAGAGGACAGGGGGCGGATCCAATGAGCAGTTCTTC. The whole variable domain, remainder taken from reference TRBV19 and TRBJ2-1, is DGGITQSPKYLFRKEGQNVTLSCEQNLNHDAMYWYRQDPGQGLRLIYYSQIVNDFQKGDIAEGYSVSREKKESFPLTVTSAQKNPTAFYLCASSKRTGGGSNEQFFGPGTRLTVL.

The CDR3 DNA reads as TGTGCCAGCAGTTTTAAAGGAGCGTTCCAAGAGACCCAGTACTTC. Translating it yields CASSFKGAFQETQYF. V is TRBV28 and J is TRBJ2-5; no reliable D call. V was cut by 3 bases and J by 1 base, with 12 bases left in between. This CDR3 spans 15 amino acids. CDR1 is MDHEN, CDR2 SYDVKM, per germline.

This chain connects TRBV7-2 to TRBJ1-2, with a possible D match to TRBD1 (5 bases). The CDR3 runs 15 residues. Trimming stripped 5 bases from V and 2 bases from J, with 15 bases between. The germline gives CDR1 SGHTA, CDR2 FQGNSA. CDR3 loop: CASSPLIGANYGYTF. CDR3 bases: TGTGCCAGCAGCCCATTAATCGGGGCCAACTATGGCTACACCTTC.

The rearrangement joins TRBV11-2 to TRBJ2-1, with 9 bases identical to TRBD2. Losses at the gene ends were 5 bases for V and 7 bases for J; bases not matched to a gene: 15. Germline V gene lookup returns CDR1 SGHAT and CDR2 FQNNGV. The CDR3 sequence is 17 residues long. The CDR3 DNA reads TGTGCCAGCAGCCCCCGTCCCGCGGGGGGGTACCCTAATGAGCAGTTCTTC. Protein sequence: CASSPRPAGGYPNEQFF.

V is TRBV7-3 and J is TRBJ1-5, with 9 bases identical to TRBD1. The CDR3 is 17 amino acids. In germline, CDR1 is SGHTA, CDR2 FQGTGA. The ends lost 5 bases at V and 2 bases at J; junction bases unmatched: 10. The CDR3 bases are TGTGCCAGCAGCCTCAGTGACAGGGGGAAGGGCAATCAGCCCCAGCATTTT. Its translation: CASSLSDRGKGNQPQHF.

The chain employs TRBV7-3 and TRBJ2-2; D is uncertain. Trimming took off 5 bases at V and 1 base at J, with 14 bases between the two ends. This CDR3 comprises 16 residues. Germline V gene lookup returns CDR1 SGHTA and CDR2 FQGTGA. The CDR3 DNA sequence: TGTGCCAGCAGCCCGCAACCATGGGAGAACACCGGGGAGCTGTTTTTT. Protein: CASSPQPWENTGELFF.

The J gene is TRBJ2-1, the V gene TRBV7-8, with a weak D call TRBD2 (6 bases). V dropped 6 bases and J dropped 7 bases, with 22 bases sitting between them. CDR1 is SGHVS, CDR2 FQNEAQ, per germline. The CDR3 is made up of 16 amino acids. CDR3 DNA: TGTGCCAGCAGGAGCTTAGAAGCTTTCGGGGGAAATGAGCAGTTCTTC. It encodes CASRSLEAFGGNEQFF.

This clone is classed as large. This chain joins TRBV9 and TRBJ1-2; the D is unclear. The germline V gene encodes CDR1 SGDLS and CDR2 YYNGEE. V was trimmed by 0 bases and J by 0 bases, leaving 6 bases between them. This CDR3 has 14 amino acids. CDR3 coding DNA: TGTGCCAGCAGCGTAGCTGTAGCTAACTATGGCTACACCTTC. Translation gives CASSVAVANYGYTF.

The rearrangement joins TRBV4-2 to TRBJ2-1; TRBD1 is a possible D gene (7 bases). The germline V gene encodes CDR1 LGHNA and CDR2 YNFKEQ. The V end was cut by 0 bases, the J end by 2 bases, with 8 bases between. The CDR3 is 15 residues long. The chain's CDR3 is CASSQDRGAYNEQFF. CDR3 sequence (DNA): TGTGCCAGCAGCCAAGACAGGGGGGCCTACAATGAGCAGTTCTTC.

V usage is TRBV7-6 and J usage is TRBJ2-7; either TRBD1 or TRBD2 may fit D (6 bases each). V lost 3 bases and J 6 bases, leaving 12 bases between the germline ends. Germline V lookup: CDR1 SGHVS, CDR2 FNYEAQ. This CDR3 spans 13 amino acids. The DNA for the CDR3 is TGTGCCAGCAGCTTCGGCCCGGGGGCCGAGCAGTACTTC. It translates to CASSFGPGAEQYF.

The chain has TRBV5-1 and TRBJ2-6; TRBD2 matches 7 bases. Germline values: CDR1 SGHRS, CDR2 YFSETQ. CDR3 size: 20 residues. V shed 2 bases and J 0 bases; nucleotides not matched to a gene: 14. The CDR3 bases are TGCGCCAGCAGCTTAGGGCCCCCGAAACCGGGGGGCTCTGGGGCCAACGTCCTGACTTTC. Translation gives CASSLGPPKPGGSGANVLTF.

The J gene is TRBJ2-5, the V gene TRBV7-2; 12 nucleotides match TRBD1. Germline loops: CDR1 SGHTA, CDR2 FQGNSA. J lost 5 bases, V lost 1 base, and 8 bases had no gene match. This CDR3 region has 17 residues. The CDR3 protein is CASSLGAGQGAWETQYF. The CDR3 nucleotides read TGTGCCAGCAGCTTAGGGGCGGGACAGGGGGCATGGGAGACCCAGTACTTC.